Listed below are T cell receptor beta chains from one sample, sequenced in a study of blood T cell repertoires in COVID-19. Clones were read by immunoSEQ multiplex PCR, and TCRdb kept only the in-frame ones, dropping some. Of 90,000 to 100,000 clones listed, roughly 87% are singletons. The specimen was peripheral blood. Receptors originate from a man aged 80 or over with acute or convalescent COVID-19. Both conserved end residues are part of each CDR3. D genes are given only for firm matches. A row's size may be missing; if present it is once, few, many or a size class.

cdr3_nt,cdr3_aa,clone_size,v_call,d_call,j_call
TGTGCCAGCAGTTCCGGGACAGGGGTCACCCTTTCACCCCTCCACTTT,CASSSGTGVTLSPLHF,-,TRBV5-8,TRBD1,TRBJ1-6
TGCGCCAGCAGCTTGGGAGGACAGAAAGAGACCCAGTACTTC,CASSLGGQKETQYF,-,TRBV5-1,-,TRBJ2-5
TGTGCCAGTAGACTACAGGGGGCTAGCGGGGAGCTGTTTTTT,CASRLQGASGELFF,-,TRBV19,TRBD1,TRBJ2-2
TGTGCCAGCAGTGTCATGGCAGGGAAATATTCACCCCTCCACTTT,CASSVMAGKYSPLHF,-,TRBV28,-,TRBJ1-6
TGTGCCAGCAGCTTTAGACAGTACGACATTCAGTACTTC,CASSFRQYDIQYF,-,TRBV5-4,-,TRBJ2-4
TGTGCCAGCAGCAAAAAACTAGCGGGAGGGCCAGATACGCAGTATTTT,CASSKKLAGGPDTQYF,-,TRBV21-1,-,TRBJ2-3
TGTGCCAGTAGTCTATTGGGACTAGCGGGGGCGAACACCGGGGAGCTGTTTTTT,CASSLLGLAGANTGELFF,-,TRBV19,TRBD2,TRBJ2-2
TGTGCCAGCAGACCTATGAGGGTGTCGGGACAGGGGTTCTACGAGCAGTACTTC,CASRPMRVSGQGFYEQYF,-,TRBV6-2/TRBV6-3,TRBD1,TRBJ2-7
TGTGCCAGCAGTTCGGAACTAGCGGAAGAGACCCAGTACTTC,CASSSELAEETQYF,-,TRBV2,TRBD2,TRBJ2-5
TGCGCCAGCAGCTTGGCAGTCTCCTACGAGCAGTACTTC,CASSLAVSYEQYF,-,TRBV5-1,-,TRBJ2-7
TGTGCCAGCAGGCCGCAGGGGACGCCTAATGAAAAACTGTTTTTT,CASRPQGTPNEKLFF,-,TRBV27,-,TRBJ1-4
TGTGCCAGCAGCTCTCAACCGGGAAGGAACACTGAAGCTTTCTTT,CASSSQPGRNTEAFF,-,TRBV7-6,-,TRBJ1-1
TGCGCCAGCATGGGAGAGGGCCAAGAGACCCAGTACTTC,CASMGEGQETQYF,-,TRBV5-1,-,TRBJ2-5
TGTGCCAGCAGTATCGTGACAGTACAGTACTTC,CASSIVTVQYF,-,TRBV28,-,TRBJ2-4
TGTGCCACCAGTGATATTACAGGGGGGGACTACAATGAGCAGTTCTTC,CATSDITGGDYNEQFF,-,TRBV24-1,-,TRBJ2-1
TGTGCCAGCAGTCATACCTGGACTAGCGGAAGTCGGGAGCAGTACTTC,CASSHTWTSGSREQYF,few,TRBV27,TRBD2,TRBJ2-7
TGTGCCTGGCGTGTCCCAGGCAGTGGGTCCTATGGCTACACCTTC,CAWRVPGSGSYGYTF,-,TRBV30,-,TRBJ1-2
TGTGCCAGCAGCCACGGCTATGGCTACACCTTC,CASSHGYGYTF,-,TRBV7-9,-,TRBJ1-2
TGTGCCAGCATTCCCGACAGGGGAGGCTACGAGCAGTACTTC,CASIPDRGGYEQYF,-,TRBV28,TRBD1,TRBJ2-7